This T cell receptor (beta chain) was captured in a study of blood T cell repertoires in COVID-19. Overall study: Acute-phase and convalescent COVID-19 samples originated in the United States, Italy and Spain. PBMCs, B-cell-depleted T cells, or T cells provided the cDNA or gDNA that made up the material.

Sequenced by immunoSEQ multiplex PCR; TCRdb stores in-frame clones only, minus some. This table has roughly 200,000 clones, around four fifths appearing once. Trimming left V 3 bases short and J 3 bases short, with 21 bases between. Germline CDR1 is MDHEN and CDR2 is SYDVKM. The CDR3 extends over 17 amino acids. V gene TRBV28 combines with J gene TRBJ2-7, with a possible D match to TRBD2 (7 bases). The sequence was collected from an elderly woman with active or convalescent COVID-19. The specimen sequenced was peripheral blood. CDR3 nucleotides: TGTGCCAGCAGTTTTTCTCCCGGTGGGGGGGCGGACTACGAGCAGTACTTC. This sequence encodes CASSFSPGGGADYEQYF.